These 32 T cell receptor beta chains originate from one sample sequenced in a study of T cells in narcolepsy. TCRdb keeps only in-frame clones here, not all; method: immunoSEQ multiplex PCR. Among about 20,000 clones listed, approximately 80% were seen once. Sequenced: memory (CD45RA-) CD4+ T cells from blood. These TCRs come from a human donor in good health.

The chain uses TRBV9 and TRBJ2-1; TRBD2 matches at 7 bases. Germline V gene sequence: CDR1 SGDLS, CDR2 YYNGEE. The CDR3 extends over 16 amino acids. V shed 3 bases, J shed 10 bases, and the junction held 16 bases outside the gene matches. This CDR3 is CASSADPTSLLREQFF. The CDR3 nucleotides are TGTGCCAGCAGCGCAGACCCGACTAGCCTACTGAGGGAGCAGTTCTTC.

The genes are TRBV6-6 and TRBJ1-3; no firm D call. The CDR3 extends over 12 amino acids. The germline gives CDR1 MNHNY, CDR2 SVGAGI (reference sequence). V was cut by 8 bases and J by 0 bases, with 5 bases left in between. The CDR3 coding sequence is TGTGCCAGCGGGTTCTCTGGAAACACCATATATTTT. It codes for CASGFSGNTIYF.

This clone appeared once. The CDR3: CASSQPGQSYGYTF. The CDR3 DNA reads as TGCGCCAGCAGCCAACCGGGACAGAGCTATGGCTACACCTTC. The chain employs TRBV5-1 and TRBJ1-2; TRBD1 agrees at 7 bases. Germline values: CDR1 SGHRS, CDR2 YFSETQ. The CDR3 consists of 14 residues. The junction had 7 bases not matched to a gene; V was cut back by 4 bases and J by 4 bases.

The chain carries TRBV7-2 and TRBJ2-1; 12 bases agree with TRBD2. V lost 5 bases, J lost 9 bases, and 8 bases stayed unmatched. The CDR3 extends over 15 amino acids. CDR1 and CDR2 (germline): SGHTA, FQGNSA. The CDR3 nucleotides are TGTGCCAGCAGCCCGCTGACTAGCGGGGGTCTTGAGCAGTTCTTC. Residues: CASSPLTSGGLEQFF.

This rearrangement joins TRBV19 to TRBJ2-1; no clear D gene. Trimming removed 6 bases from V and 7 bases from J, with 7 bases in between. The germline gives CDR1 LNHDA, CDR2 SQIVND (reference sequence). The CDR3 contains 11 residues. The CDR3 spells CASSLRNEQFF. The CDR3 nucleotides are TGTGCCAGTAGCCTCCGGAATGAGCAGTTCTTC.

This chain uses TRBV5-4 with TRBJ1-1, with 10 bases that match TRBD1. This CDR3 has 13 amino acids. After removal of 5 bases from V and 8 bases from J, the junction contained 6 bases not matched to a gene. Germline V gives CDR1 SGHNT, CDR2 YYREEE (reference sequence). The CDR3: CASRLTGGGEAFF. The CDR3 DNA follows: TGTGCCAGCAGATTGACAGGGGGCGGCGAAGCTTTCTTT.

The chain has TRBV2 and TRBJ2-1, with D maybe TRBD1 (5 bases). The germline V and J ends were trimmed by 3 bases and 0 bases, with 12 bases remaining between them. From germline, CDR1 is SNHLY and CDR2 FYNNEI. This CDR3 has 16 amino acids. The CDR3 here is CASSDYWGRSYNEQFF. The CDR3 DNA reads TGTGCCAGCAGTGATTATTGGGGCCGCTCCTACAATGAGCAGTTCTTC.

J is TRBJ1-5 and V is TRBV6-1; D is undetermined. CDR1 is MNHNS, CDR2 SASEGT, per germline. V lost 1 base to trimming and J lost 6 bases, with 7 bases between them. This CDR3 has 13 residues. The CDR3 reads CASSEVPPQPQHF. CDR3 nucleotides: TGTGCCAGCAGTGAAGTTCCTCCTCAGCCCCAGCATTTT.

The chain carries TRBV7-6 and TRBJ2-2; 13 bases are a match to TRBD2. The CDR3 is 18 residues long. Germline V gene data show CDR1 as SGHVS and CDR2 as FNYEAQ. The trim removed 5 bases at V and 5 bases at J, leaving 11 bases unmatched. The CDR3 bases are TGTGCCAGCAGCCCTAGCACTAGCGGGGGGGCGTGGACCGGGGAGCTGTTTTTT. This gives the protein CASSPSTSGGAWTGELFF.

The chain recombines TRBV5-1 with TRBJ2-1, with D maybe TRBD1 (5 bases). CDR3 length equals 15 residues. V lost 5 bases, J lost 0 bases, and 12 bases lay in between. Germline CDR1 is SGHRS and CDR2 is YFSETQ. The CDR3 spells CASRSDTSSYNEQFF. The CDR3, as DNA: TGCGCCAGCAGATCGGACACGAGCTCCTACAATGAGCAGTTCTTC. The complete variable domain, with remaining parts taken from reference TRBV5-1 and TRBJ2-1, reads KAGVTQTPRYLIKTRGQQVTLSCSPISGHRSVSWYQQTPGQGLQFLFEYFSETQRNKGNFPGRFSGRQFSNSRSEMNVSTLELGDSALYLCASRSDTSSYNEQFFGPGTRLTVL.

The chain combines TRBV11-3 with TRBJ2-7; 9 positions agree with TRBD1. Germline CDR1 reads SGHNT; CDR2 reads YENEEA. The CDR3 contains 14 residues. V lost 1 base, J lost 2 bases, and 0 bases stayed unmatched. CDR3 in amino acids: CASSLGQGAYEQYF. CDR3 coding DNA: TGTGCCAGCAGCTTAGGACAGGGGGCCTACGAGCAGTACTTC. The complete variable domain, with remaining parts taken from reference TRBV11-3 and TRBJ2-7, reads EAGVVQSPRYKIIEKKQPVAFWCNPISGHNTLYWYLQNLGQGPELLIRYENEEAVDDSQLPKDRFSAERLKGVDSTLKIQPAELGDSAVYLCASSLGQGAYEQYFGPGTRLTVT.

The gene calls are TRBV5-5 and TRBJ2-7; D is possibly TRBD1 (6 bases). Per the germline V gene, CDR1 is SGHKS and CDR2 is YYEKEE (reference sequence). The CDR3 runs to 17 residues. V shed 4 bases and J shed 3 bases, with 23 bases lying between them. The CDR3 reads CASSPGAKTGFNYEQYF. CDR3 DNA: TGTGCCAGCAGCCCGGGCGCTAAGACAGGTTTTAACTACGAGCAGTACTTC.

V usage is TRBV4-2 and J usage is TRBJ2-1; 8 bases align to TRBD2. The length of the CDR3 is 14 residues. V shed 1 base and J 5 bases; nucleotides not matched to a gene: 1. Germline assignment: CDR1 LGHNA and CDR2 YNFKEQ. The CDR3 nucleotides are TGTGCCAGCAGCCAAGGAGCGGGGGACAATGAGCAGTTCTTC. Translation: CASSQGAGDNEQFF.

The CDR3 DNA follows: TGTGCCAGCAGCTCCGATTTGGGGGCGGCTTTCTTT. It codes for CASSSDLGAAFF. This chain links TRBV7-2 with TRBJ1-1; tentatively, D is TRBD1 (6 bases). CDR1 SGHTA and CDR2 FQGNSA come from the germline V gene. V lost 4 bases and J 11 bases, leaving 14 bases between the germline ends. The CDR3 loop spans 12 amino acids.

The chain employs TRBV10-3 and TRBJ2-7; 8 bases align to TRBD2. The CDR3 is 13 residues long. V trimming: 8 bases; J trimming: 2 bases; junction bases outside the gene matches: 5. CDR1 and CDR2 (germline): ENHRY, SYGVKD. Here the CDR3 reads CAIQTSEAYEQYF. The DNA for the CDR3 is TGTGCCATCCAGACTAGCGAGGCCTACGAGCAGTACTTC.

The chain has TRBV5-1 and TRBJ2-5; a weak D match, TRBD1 (5 bases). Trimming removed 0 bases at V and 2 bases at J, with 11 bases between. The CDR3 totals 15 residues. CDR1 and CDR2 from the germline V gene are SGHRS and YFSETQ. In DNA form, the CDR3 reads TGCGCCAGCAGCTTGGGTCAGGGCCCTCAAGAGACCCAGTACTTC. It specifies CASSLGQGPQETQYF. The full variable domain, its missing parts supplied by reference TRBV5-1 and TRBJ2-5, is KAGVTQTPRYLIKTRGQQVTLSCSPISGHRSVSWYQQTPGQGLQFLFEYFSETQRNKGNFPGRFSGRQFSNSRSEMNVSTLELGDSALYLCASSLGQGPQETQYFGPGTRLLVL.

This clone has just one count. V gene TRBV10-1 combines with J gene TRBJ2-3; D gene ambiguous. This CDR3 has 13 residues. V lost 5 bases to trimming and J lost 4 bases, with 10 bases between them. The germline gives CDR1 WNHNN, CDR2 SYGVQD (reference sequence). CDR3 loop: CASSHPPADTQYF. CDR3 bases: TGCGCCAGCAGTCACCCTCCGGCAGATACGCAGTATTTT.

J is TRBJ2-7 and V is TRBV5-8; D possibly corresponds to TRBD2 (7 bases). Germline CDR1 SGHTS, CDR2 YDEGEE. This CDR3 is 13 amino acids long. The germline V and J ends were trimmed by 4 bases and 5 bases, with 13 bases remaining between them. Here the CDR3 reads CASSPGGRDEQYF. The CDR3 nucleotides are TGTGCCAGCAGCCCGGGGGGCAGAGACGAGCAGTACTTC.

The chain recombines TRBV15 with TRBJ2-4; a possible D gene is TRBD1 (6 bases). V was shortened by 0 bases and J by 8 bases, with 11 bases between the two germline ends. Germline CDR1 reads LNHNV; CDR2 reads YYDKDF (reference sequence). The CDR3 runs to 14 residues. This CDR3 reads CATSRDQAGDIQYF. CDR3 coding DNA: TGTGCCACCAGCAGAGATCAGGCAGGGGACATTCAGTACTTC.

The chain joins TRBV5-1 to TRBJ1-1; no reliable D call. This CDR3 has 13 amino acids. Per the germline V gene, CDR1 is SGHRS and CDR2 is YFSETQ. V lost 5 bases and J lost 1, with 9 bases in between. CDR3 residues: CASRVRPNTEAFF. The CDR3 coding sequence is TGCGCCAGCAGAGTCAGACCGAACACTGAAGCTTTCTTT.

The chain is built from TRBV5-6 and TRBJ1-1; D is unclear. Looked up from germline, CDR1 is SGHDT and CDR2 is YYEEEE. V lost 3 bases to trimming and J lost 3 bases, with 3 bases between them. The CDR3 covers 11 residues. The CDR3 loop reads CASSWDTEAFF. Written as DNA, the CDR3 is TGTGCCAGCAGCTGGGACACTGAAGCTTTCTTT.

V and J are TRBV9 and TRBJ2-5, with 8 bases fitting TRBD1. V lost 2 bases to trimming and J lost 4 bases; unmatched junction nucleotides: 10. The germline V gene encodes CDR1 SGDLS and CDR2 YYNGEE. The CDR3 spans 16 residues. CDR3 region: CASSVSAGGRPETQYF. Here the CDR3 DNA reads TGTGCCAGCAGCGTGAGTGCAGGGGGCCGACCAGAGACCCAGTACTTC.

The rearrangement uses TRBV10-3 and TRBJ1-5, with D maybe TRBD1 (6 bases). V was shortened by 4 bases and J by 1 base, with 11 bases between the two germline ends. Germline V gene sequence: CDR1 ENHRY, CDR2 SYGVKD. This CDR3 spans 15 amino acids. DNA for the CDR3: TGTGCCATCAGTGGGGGGCAGGGAAGCAATCAGCCCCAGCATTTT. Translated, it gives CAISGGQGSNQPQHF.

The rearrangement joins TRBV5-1 to TRBJ1-4; D gene uncertain. The CDR3 loop spans 15 amino acids. Trimming pared 4 bases from V and 3 bases from J, leaving 13 bases between. Germline CDR1 SGHRS, CDR2 YFSETQ. DNA for the CDR3: TGCGCCAGCAGCCCATTAGGGCAAGCTAATGAAAAACTGTTTTTT. This codes for CASSPLGQANEKLFF.

This chain joins TRBV2 and TRBJ1-6; D is unclear. V lost 7 bases and J 9 bases, leaving 13 bases between the germline ends. This CDR3 has 13 amino acids. CDR1 is SNHLY, CDR2 FYNNEI, per germline. CDR3 DNA sequence: TGTGCCAGCACGGGAGGACGTAGTTCACCCCTCCACTTT. Protein product: CASTGGRSSPLHF.

This chain uses TRBV6-5 with TRBJ1-1; 8 bases line up with TRBD1. The CDR3 has 13 amino acids. With 6 bases clipped from V and 3 bases from J, the junction kept 3 bases outside the gene matches. CDR1 MNHEY and CDR2 SVGAGI come from the germline V gene. The CDR3 coding sequence is TGTGCCAGCAGGGACAGGGCGTACACTGAAGCTTTCTTT. It codes for CASRDRAYTEAFF.

The chain recombines TRBV11-2 with TRBJ2-1; tentatively, D is TRBD2 (5 bases). The germline CDR1 and CDR2 sequences are SGHAT and FQNNGV. The CDR3 is made up of 15 amino acids. Between the trimmed V and J ends, which lost 5 bases and 7 bases, there was a span of 18 bases. CDR3 DNA sequence: TGTGCCAGCAGCACCCGACTCGCCGGGGTAAATGAGCAGTTCTTC. Encoded protein: CASSTRLAGVNEQFF.

This clone was counted a single time. V gene TRBV10-1 combines with J gene TRBJ2-3; a possible D gene is TRBD2 (5 bases). This CDR3 is built from 16 residues. Trimming stripped 5 bases from V and 0 bases from J, with 15 bases between. Germline CDR1 is WNHNN and CDR2 is SYGVQD (reference sequence). The CDR3 loop reads CASSIFGRTSTDTQYF. The CDR3 nucleotides read TGCGCCAGCAGTATCTTCGGCCGGACTAGCACAGATACGCAGTATTTT.

This clone was counted once. This chain joins TRBV7-8 and TRBJ2-7; D is perhaps TRBD1 (6 bases). V was pared by 7 bases and J by 1 base, with 20 bases between. Germline-derived CDR1 and CDR2 are SGHVS and FQNEAQ. This CDR3 is 16 amino acids long. The CDR3, as DNA: TGTGCCAGCACTAGAAACAGGGACATGAAGTCCTACGAGCAGTACTTC. It translates to CASTRNRDMKSYEQYF.

The rearrangement links TRBV11-3 to TRBJ1-2, with a weak D call TRBD1 (5 bases). The CDR3 totals 13 residues. V lost 2 bases and J lost 7, with 11 bases in between. Per germline, CDR1 SGHNT and CDR2 YENEEA. The CDR3 nucleotides are TGTGCCAGCAGCTTAACCCAGGGCTCTGGCTACACCTTC. Translation: CASSLTQGSGYTF.

The V gene is TRBV6-5, the J gene TRBJ1-2, with D tentatively TRBD1 (5 bases). The germline V gene encodes CDR1 MNHEY and CDR2 SVGAGI. CDR3 size: 16 residues. V lost 0 bases, J lost 4 bases, and 15 bases lay in between. The CDR3 protein is CASSYSTGRDSYGYTF. The DNA for the CDR3 is TGTGCCAGCAGTTACTCGACGGGCAGGGATTCCTATGGCTACACCTTC.

The genes are TRBV10-1 and TRBJ2-3, with D tentatively TRBD2 (6 bases). The CDR3 extends over 11 amino acids. The V gene's germline CDR1 is WNHNN and CDR2 SYGVQD (reference sequence). The V end was cut by 6 bases, the J end by 14 bases, with 15 bases between. The CDR3 nucleotides read TGCGCCAGCAGCCGGGGGTGGGAAACGTATTTT. Amino acid sequence: CASSRGWETYF.